These 25 T cell receptor beta chains share one sample of origin, sequenced in a study of shared clonotypes between healthy human individuals. Clones were read by immunoSEQ multiplex PCR, and TCRdb kept only the in-frame ones, dropping some. The top ten clones hold 0.39% of a sample with roughly 2.2 million clones, about 92% of them seen once. Material for sequencing was naive CD4+ T cells from PBMCs. The sample's subset: CD45RA+ positively selected. The origin of the receptors is a man between 18 and 35 years old in good health. Some clones in this sample may be carry-over from other donors' samples.

The chain uses TRBV29-1 and TRBJ2-7; 11 nucleotides line up with TRBD2. The germline V gene encodes CDR1 SQVTM and CDR2 ANQGSEA. The ends lost 4 bases at V and 2 bases at J; junction bases unmatched: 13. The length of the CDR3 is 17 residues. CDR3 residues: CSVAGTSGNSRTYEQYF. CDR3 coding DNA: TGCAGCGTTGCGGGGACTAGCGGAAACTCGAGGACCTACGAGCAGTACTTC.

The chain combines TRBV28 with TRBJ1-5; 7 bases match TRBD1. The CDR3 contains 19 residues. V shed 1 base, J shed 4 bases, and the junction held 16 bases outside the gene matches. CDR1 is MDHEN and CDR2 is SYDVKM in the germline V gene. This CDR3 is CASSLYKTGLARRNQPQHF. The CDR3 DNA reads as TGTGCCAGCAGTTTATATAAGACAGGGTTGGCCAGGCGTAATCAGCCCCAGCATTTT.

This chain uses TRBV9 with TRBJ2-7; no clear D gene. The CDR3 has 14 residues. The germline CDR1 and CDR2 sequences are SGDLS and YYNGEE. V was pared by 0 bases and J by 2 bases, with 9 bases between. CDR3 region: CASSVGSSPYEQYF. CDR3 nucleotide sequence: TGTGCCAGCAGCGTAGGTTCCAGTCCCTACGAGCAGTACTTC.

Turning to this clone: Other DNA sequences from this sample encode an identical CDR3 as well. The chain employs TRBV5-1 and TRBJ2-5; D possibly matches TRBD1 or TRBD2 (5 bases each). V shed 0 bases and J shed 5 bases, with 11 bases lying between them. Germline V gene lookup returns CDR1 SGHRS and CDR2 YFSETQ. The length of the CDR3 is 14 residues. CDR3 region: CASSLAGGRETQYF. The CDR3 region has the DNA TGCGCCAGCAGCTTGGCTGGGGGTCGGGAGACCCAGTACTTC.

This clone has a single count. This rearrangement joins TRBV6-1 to TRBJ2-3; a possible D gene is TRBD1 (5 bases). Germline assignment: CDR1 MNHNS and CDR2 SASEGT. The CDR3 is made up of 16 amino acids. Trimming cost V 4 bases and J 1 base, with 15 bases left between them. The CDR3 region is CASSGSRVYGTDTQYF. The CDR3 DNA is TGTGCCAGCAGTGGAAGCAGGGTATACGGCACAGATACGCAGTATTTT.

The J gene is TRBJ1-1, the V gene TRBV11-3; D gene uncertain. With 1 base removed from V and 4 bases from J, the gap between germline ends came to 13 bases. CDR1 and CDR2 (germline): SGHNT, YENEEA. This CDR3 has 15 residues. The chain's CDR3 is CASSLGSGKSTEAFF. Written as DNA, the CDR3 is TGTGCCAGCAGCTTAGGTTCGGGCAAGAGCACTGAAGCTTTCTTT.

The chain links TRBV5-1 to TRBJ1-2; weak D call: TRBD1 (5 bases). CDR1 SGHRS and CDR2 YFSETQ come from the germline V gene. This CDR3 spans 14 amino acids. V gave up 0 bases and J gave up 4 bases, with 10 bases separating them. CDR3: CASSLAPGRYGYTF. CDR3 DNA: TGCGCCAGCAGCTTGGCCCCAGGGCGCTATGGCTACACCTTC.

The chain couples TRBV2 to TRBJ1-2, with D maybe TRBD1 (6 bases). Germline V gives CDR1 SNHLY, CDR2 FYNNEI. The CDR3 spans 13 residues. Trimming pared 4 bases from V and 7 bases from J, leaving 13 bases between. The CDR3 loop reads CASSAQGDGGYTF. In DNA form, the CDR3 reads TGTGCCAGCAGTGCACAGGGTGATGGTGGCTACACCTTC.

This chain uses TRBV5-5 with TRBJ1-1; 10 bases are a match to TRBD1. This CDR3 comprises 16 residues. Per germline, CDR1 SGHKS and CDR2 YYEKEE (reference sequence). Trimming removed 3 bases from V and 0 bases from J; junction bases left unmatched: 5. The CDR3 nucleotides read TGTGCCAGCAGCTCGGGACAGGGGTTGCTGAACACTGAAGCTTTCTTT. It yields the protein CASSSGQGLLNTEAFF.

This chain links TRBV29-1 with TRBJ2-7, with D tentatively TRBD1 or TRBD2 (5 bases each). The CDR3 sequence is 15 residues long. Between the trimmed V and J ends, which lost 2 bases and 3 bases, there was a span of 17 bases. The V gene's germline CDR1 is SQVTM and CDR2 ANQGSEA. CDR3 in amino acids: CSVEIPGALRYEQYF. CDR3 coding DNA: TGCAGCGTTGAAATCCCCGGGGCCCTCCGCTACGAGCAGTACTTC.

The chain carries TRBV4-3 and TRBJ2-1; 12 bases are a match to TRBD2. Germline CDR1 and CDR2: LGHNA and YSLEER. J was trimmed by 13 bases and V by 2 bases; bases with no gene match: 6. The CDR3 has 14 amino acids. The CDR3 nucleotides are TGCGCCAGCAGCCAATCGACTAGCGGGAGCCCCCAGTTCTTC. It specifies CASSQSTSGSPQFF.

The chain is built from TRBV5-6 and TRBJ2-7; D gene uncertain. The CDR3 runs to 14 residues. Trimming removed 0 bases from V and 3 bases from J, with 10 bases in between. The V gene's germline CDR1 is SGHDT and CDR2 YYEEEE. CDR3 amino acids: CASSLAGRVYEQYF. CDR3 bases: TGTGCCAGCAGCTTGGCCGGTAGGGTCTACGAGCAGTACTTC.

The chain is built from TRBV10-1 and TRBJ1-5, with D perhaps TRBD1 (5 bases). The CDR3 runs to 19 residues. V was clipped by 7 bases and J by 2 bases, with 27 bases between them. Germline CDR1 reads WNHNN; CDR2 reads SYGVQD (reference sequence). This CDR3 is CASIDTGVRPSGGNQPQHF. CDR3 DNA: TGCGCCAGCATCGATACGGGGGTTCGACCGAGCGGAGGCAATCAGCCCCAGCATTTT.

This clone is a singleton in its sample. The chain combines TRBV19 with TRBJ2-5; D is ambiguous. The CDR3 runs 14 residues. CDR1 LNHDA and CDR2 SQIVND come from the germline V gene (reference sequence). With 6 bases removed from V and 4 bases from J, the gap between germline ends came to 15 bases. CDR3 loop: CASSQDRKGETQYF. The CDR3 bases are TGTGCCAGTAGCCAGGATAGGAAGGGAGAGACCCAGTACTTC.

This chain links TRBV5-1 with TRBJ2-7, with TRBD2 identical over 8 bases. The CDR3 runs to 15 residues. Trimming took 0 bases from V and 9 from J; bases not matched to a gene: 11. In germline, CDR1 is SGHRS, CDR2 YFSETQ. CDR3 nucleotide sequence: TGCGCCAGCAGCTTGGATTTCTCAGCGGGAGCGAGGCAGTACTTC. This translates into CASSLDFSAGARQYF.

The chain links TRBV30 to TRBJ1-2; D gene uncertain. Trimming stripped 1 base from V and 4 bases from J, with 7 bases between. CDR3 size: 12 residues. CDR1 is GTSNPN and CDR2 is SVGIG in the germline V gene (reference sequence). DNA for the CDR3: TGTGCCTGGAGTGGGTCAGCCTATGGCTACACCTTC. This codes for CAWSGSAYGYTF. The whole variable domain, remainder taken from reference TRBV30 and TRBJ1-2, is SQTIHQWPATLVQPVGSPLSLECTVEGTSNPNLYWYRQAAGRGLQLLFYSVGIGQISSEVPQNLSASRPQDRQFILSSKKLLLSDSGFYLCAWSGSAYGYTFGSGTRLTVV.

This clone was recorded only once. J is TRBJ2-7 and V is TRBV2; no clear D. V dropped 4 bases and J dropped 3 bases, with 10 bases sitting between them. CDR3 length equals 13 residues. CDR1 and CDR2 (germline): SNHLY, FYNNEI. The CDR3 is CASSVVFSYEQYF. Here the CDR3 DNA reads TGTGCCAGCAGTGTGGTATTCAGCTACGAGCAGTACTTC.

V and J are TRBV28 and TRBJ1-3, with D unclear. In germline, CDR1 is MDHEN, CDR2 SYDVKM. V was pared by 4 bases and J by 8 bases, with 12 bases between. The CDR3 covers 13 residues. The CDR3 DNA sequence: TGTGCCAGCAGTTCCCCCACGGGGTACACCATATATTTT. Translated: CASSSPTGYTIYF.

This clone was seen once. The chain uses TRBV14 and TRBJ2-3; D not certain. V was trimmed by 1 base and J by 7 bases, leaving 15 bases between them. CDR3 size: 15 residues. Looked up from germline, CDR1 is SGHDN and CDR2 is FVKESK. The CDR3 DNA reads TGTGCCAGCAGCCAAGCATCGTCACCCGGGCATACGCAGTATTTT. Translation: CASSQASSPGHTQYF.

The rearrangement links TRBV6-6 to TRBJ1-2; D is undetermined. V shed 2 bases and J shed 6 bases, with 13 bases lying between them. CDR1 is MNHNY, CDR2 SVGAGI, per germline (reference sequence). The length of the CDR3 is 14 residues. The chain's CDR3 is CASSYESAEDGYTF. The CDR3 DNA follows: TGTGCCAGCAGTTACGAGTCAGCCGAGGATGGCTACACCTTC.

The chain employs TRBV11-1 and TRBJ2-7, with 10 bases identical to TRBD1. Germline lookup yields CDR1 SGHAT and CDR2 FQDESV (reference sequence). Losses at the gene ends were 1 base for V and 3 bases for J; bases not matched to a gene: 3. The CDR3 sequence is 15 residues long. The DNA for the CDR3 is TGTGCCAGCAGCTTAGGACAGGGGGCAAGCTACGAGCAGTACTTC. It yields the protein CASSLGQGASYEQYF.

The CDR3 protein is CASSFRSGRGDEQFF. The DNA for the CDR3 is TGCGCCAGCAGCTTTCGGAGCGGGAGGGGTGATGAGCAGTTCTTC. This rearrangement joins TRBV5-1 to TRBJ2-1; TRBD2 matches at 10 bases. Germline lookup yields CDR1 SGHRS and CDR2 YFSETQ. The J segment lost 8 bases and the V segment lost 2 bases, leaving 7 bases of the junction unmatched. CDR3 length: 15 residues.

V is TRBV6-4 and J is TRBJ1-1, with TRBD1 matching 8 bases. The germline gives CDR1 MRHNA, CDR2 SNTAGT. CDR3 length: 15 amino acids. Trimming removed 7 bases from V and 3 bases from J; junction bases left unmatched: 10. The CDR3 DNA sequence: TGTGCCAGCAAAGCCCAGGGGGCTAAGGACACTGAAGCTTTCTTT. It translates to CASKAQGAKDTEAFF.

The chain combines TRBV5-1 with TRBJ2-1; TRBD1 might be the D (5 bases). Germline assignment: CDR1 SGHRS and CDR2 YFSETQ. This CDR3 region has 16 residues. V lost 0 bases, J lost 5 bases, and 15 bases lay in between. CDR3 sequence (DNA): TGCGCCAGCAGCTTGGGTCAGGGTATAGGGAACAATGAGCAGTTCTTC. Its translation is CASSLGQGIGNNEQFF.

As concerns this clone: An end of the junction differs from the germline gene, which may be a read error. V usage is TRBV4-1 and J usage is TRBJ1-1; TRBD1 might be the D (6 bases). The CDR3 extends over 15 amino acids. Germline-derived CDR1 and CDR2 are MGHRA and YSYEKL. CDR3 nucleotide sequence: TGCGCCAGCAGCCAAGAAGGAGTTCGGGGGGCTGAGGCTTTCTTT. It translates to CASSQEGVRGAEAFF.